These 25 T cell receptor beta chains were all obtained from the same sample, sequenced in a study of regulatory and conventional T cells in RAG deficiency. Using immunoSEQ multiplex PCR, the repertoire was profiled, and TCRdb retains in-frame clones only, with some absent. The table shows around 29,000 clones, with around 96% occurring only once. Genomic DNA came from blood conventional CD4+ T cells gated CD25-low CD127-high. In addition, the sample was reused for a study of regulatory T cells. According to that study: Primers: 52 TRBV forward and 13 TRBJ reverse.

The source material was CD25- CD4+ T cells sorted from blood. Every receptor here comes from a human donor in good health.

The chain recombines TRBV19 with TRBJ1-3, with no clear D. Trimming removed 3 bases at V and 12 bases at J, with 21 bases between. From germline, CDR1 is LNHDA and CDR2 SQIVND (reference sequence). This CDR3 comprises 15 residues. The CDR3 DNA reads as TGTGCCAGTAGTATGGGCAGAAAGCCCTCGGCTGACATATATTTT. It yields the protein CASSMGRKPSADIYF.

As for this clone: Within the sample, other DNA sequences also encode this same CDR3. The chain has TRBV5-1 and TRBJ1-1; 8 nucleotides align to TRBD1. The length of the CDR3 is 15 residues. With V trimmed by 0 bases and J by 1 base, 2 bases remained unmatched. Germline loops: CDR1 SGHRS, CDR2 YFSETQ. The CDR3, as DNA: TGCGCCAGCAGCTTGGCGGGACAGGAGAACACTGAAGCTTTCTTT. This encodes CASSLAGQENTEAFF.

The rearrangement joins TRBV10-1 to TRBJ2-1; 11 bases are a match to TRBD2. CDR1 and CDR2 (germline): WNHNN, SYGVQD (reference sequence). The CDR3 has 13 amino acids. The J segment lost 9 bases and the V segment lost 6 bases, leaving 4 bases of the junction unmatched. This CDR3 is CASRASGGSEQFF. In DNA form, the CDR3 reads TGCGCCAGCAGAGCTAGCGGGGGGAGTGAGCAGTTCTTC.

This chain joins TRBV19 and TRBJ1-5; no firm D call. The germline V gene encodes CDR1 LNHDA and CDR2 SQIVND (reference sequence). V lost 5 bases to trimming and J lost 0 bases, with 11 bases between them. The CDR3 runs 15 residues. CDR3 residues: CASSPGKRSNQPQHF. CDR3 sequence (DNA): TGTGCCAGTAGTCCGGGGAAGCGTAGCAATCAGCCCCAGCATTTT.

The V and J genes are TRBV7-9 and TRBJ1-4, with 7 bases lining up with TRBD1. CDR1 and CDR2 (germline): SEHNR, FQNEAQ (reference sequence). Losses at the gene ends were 4 bases for V and 8 bases for J; bases not matched to a gene: 10. This CDR3 spans 15 amino acids. The CDR3 loop reads CASSSGQAGGEKLFF. Written as DNA, the CDR3 is TGTGCCAGCAGCTCCGGACAGGCGGGAGGGGAAAAACTGTTTTTT.

The rearrangement uses TRBV14 and TRBJ1-1; TRBD1 matches 8 bases. Germline CDR1 and CDR2: SGHDN and FVKESK. This CDR3 has 16 amino acids. V lost 1 base to trimming and J lost 3 bases; unmatched junction nucleotides: 7. The DNA for the CDR3 is TGTGCCAGCAGCCAAGCTCGGACAGGGAGGGACACTGAAGCTTTCTTT. Its protein is CASSQARTGRDTEAFF.

The chain is built from TRBV11-2 and TRBJ1-2, with D unclear. V lost 5 bases and J lost 4, with 8 bases in between. This CDR3 is built from 12 residues. Per the germline V gene, CDR1 is SGHAT and CDR2 is FQNNGV. The CDR3 nucleotides read TGTGCCAGCAGCCCATACAGCTATGGCTACACCTTC. Protein sequence: CASSPYSYGYTF. The whole variable domain, filled in from reference TRBV11-2 and TRBJ1-2, reads EAGVAQSPRYKIIEKRQSVAFWCNPISGHATLYWYQQILGQGPKLLIQFQNNGVVDDSQLPKDRFSAERLKGVDSTLKIQPAKLEDSAVYLCASSPYSYGYTFGSGTRLTVV.

This rearrangement joins TRBV29-1 to TRBJ1-4; D is uncertain. Germline lookup yields CDR1 SQVTM and CDR2 ANQGSEA. The length of the CDR3 is 14 residues. V was trimmed by 1 base and J by 4 bases, leaving 10 bases between them. This CDR3 reads CSVEVAAYNEKLFF. Written as DNA, the CDR3 is TGCAGCGTTGAAGTAGCAGCGTATAATGAAAAACTGTTTTTT. The complete variable domain, with remaining parts taken from reference TRBV29-1 and TRBJ1-4, reads SAVISQKPSRDICQRGTSLTIQCQVDSQVTMMFWYRQQPGQSLTLIATANQGSEATYESGFVIDKFPISRPNLTFSTLTVSNMSPEDSSIYLCSVEVAAYNEKLFFGSGTQLSVL.

J is TRBJ2-7 and V is TRBV5-1; 9 bases agree with TRBD1. There are 21 residues in the CDR3. V lost 4 bases to trimming and J lost 4 bases; unmatched junction nucleotides: 27. Germline V gene sequence: CDR1 SGHRS, CDR2 YFSETQ. CDR3 residues: CASSPRDRERGSRGKVYEQYF. CDR3 sequence (DNA): TGCGCCAGCAGCCCCCGGGACAGGGAGAGGGGCTCTAGAGGGAAAGTTTACGAGCAGTACTTC.

V gene TRBV5-1 combines with J gene TRBJ2-1; TRBD2 aligns across 11 bases. V trimming: 3 bases; J trimming: 8 bases; junction bases outside the gene matches: 13. Germline V gives CDR1 SGHRS, CDR2 YFSETQ. This CDR3 has 17 amino acids. The CDR3 DNA follows: TGCGCCAGCAGCTCCAAGTCCACTAGCGGGGGTATTGATGAGCAGTTCTTC. It specifies CASSSKSTSGGIDEQFF. Full variable domain (missing parts from reference TRBV5-1 and TRBJ2-1): KAGVTQTPRYLIKTRGQQVTLSCSPISGHRSVSWYQQTPGQGLQFLFEYFSETQRNKGNFPGRFSGRQFSNSRSEMNVSTLELGDSALYLCASSSKSTSGGIDEQFFGPGTRLTVL.

This clone has a handful of counts. The chain has TRBV19 and TRBJ2-3; 8 nucleotides line up with TRBD2. Germline V gene lookup returns CDR1 LNHDA and CDR2 SQIVND (reference sequence). The CDR3 has 16 residues. V lost 1 base, J lost 0 bases, and 3 bases stayed unmatched. DNA for the CDR3: TGTGCCAGTAGTATAGTGGCTAGCGGGAGCACAGATACGCAGTATTTT. Encoded protein: CASSIVASGSTDTQYF.

The gene calls are TRBV2 and TRBJ1-6; 7 nucleotides align to TRBD1. Germline V gives CDR1 SNHLY, CDR2 FYNNEI. CDR3 length: 14 amino acids. Unmatched junction bases numbered 7, after V lost 4 bases and J lost 10 bases. Here the CDR3 DNA reads TGTGCCAGCAGTGTGACAGGGTTCCGGTCACCCCTCCACTTT. The encoded protein is CASSVTGFRSPLHF. The whole variable domain, filled in from reference TRBV2 and TRBJ1-6, reads EPEVTQTPSHQVTQMGQEVILRCVPISNHLYFYWYRQILGQKVEFLVSFYNNEISEKSEIFDDQFSVERPDGSNFTLKIRSTKLEDSAMYFCASSVTGFRSPLHFGNGTRLTVT.

The gene calls are TRBV5-4 and TRBJ1-3; 7 bases are a match to TRBD1. Germline-derived CDR1 and CDR2 are SGHNT and YYREEE (reference sequence). V shed 4 bases, J shed 0 bases, and the junction held 7 bases outside the gene matches. The CDR3 extends over 16 amino acids. CDR3 in amino acids: CASSPGQTVSGNTIYF. Here the CDR3 DNA reads TGTGCCAGCAGCCCGGGACAGACCGTCTCTGGAAACACCATATATTTT.

The chain links TRBV10-3 to TRBJ2-2, with D possibly being TRBD2 (7 bases). The CDR3 is 16 amino acids. V was trimmed by 6 bases and J by 3 bases, leaving 17 bases between them. Looked up from germline, CDR1 is ENHRY and CDR2 is SYGVKD. The CDR3 reads CAIRAEGGADTGELFF. The CDR3 DNA follows: TGTGCCATCAGGGCCGAGGGGGGGGCCGACACCGGGGAGCTGTTTTTT.

The chain recombines TRBV5-1 with TRBJ2-5; D ambiguous. Trimming cost V 0 bases and J 1 base, with 16 bases left between them. This CDR3 is built from 17 residues. The V gene's germline CDR1 is SGHRS and CDR2 YFSETQ. CDR3 sequence (DNA): TGCGCCAGCAGCTTGGCCGTTGGCCAGGCGACCCAAGAGACCCAGTACTTC. It yields the protein CASSLAVGQATQETQYF. The complete variable domain, with remaining parts taken from reference TRBV5-1 and TRBJ2-5, reads KAGVTQTPRYLIKTRGQQVTLSCSPISGHRSVSWYQQTPGQGLQFLFEYFSETQRNKGNFPGRFSGRQFSNSRSEMNVSTLELGDSALYLCASSLAVGQATQETQYFGPGTRLLVL.

The chain joins TRBV15 to TRBJ2-1, with TRBD1 matching 10 bases. V lost 4 bases, J lost 6 bases, and 21 bases stayed unmatched. The CDR3 consists of 20 residues. Germline V CDR1 and CDR2: LNHNV, YYDKDF (reference sequence). DNA of the CDR3: TGTGCCACCAGCAAGGTCAGGCTGAAACCTGACAGGGGGCGTCGCAATGAGCAGTTCTTC. It codes for CATSKVRLKPDRGRRNEQFF.

This rearrangement joins TRBV27 to TRBJ2-1; D may be TRBD2 (7 bases). The CDR3 runs 16 residues. Germline V gene lookup returns CDR1 MNHEY and CDR2 SMNVEV (reference sequence). With 3 bases removed from V and 10 bases from J, the gap between germline ends came to 22 bases. As DNA, the CDR3 is TGTGCCAGCAGTTTTTGGGTCGGCGGGGGCTTCGGGGAGCAGTTCTTC. Its protein product is CASSFWVGGGFGEQFF.

The genes are TRBV10-3 and TRBJ1-1, with D maybe TRBD1 (6 bases). CDR3 length: 12 amino acids. The V end was cut by 5 bases, the J end by 10 bases, with 14 bases between. The germline V gene has CDR1 ENHRY and CDR2 SYGVKD. CDR3 residues: CAISTDSRGAFF. As DNA, the CDR3 is TGTGCCATCAGTACCGACAGCAGGGGAGCTTTCTTT.

The V and J genes are TRBV5-6 and TRBJ2-7, with a possible D match to TRBD1 (6 bases). Germline values: CDR1 SGHDT, CDR2 YYEEEE. This CDR3 has 11 residues. The V and J ends lost 4 bases and 9 bases respectively, with 11 bases between them. CDR3 nucleotide sequence: TGTGCCAGCAGCCACAGGGATGCGCAGTACTTC. Its translation is CASSHRDAQYF.

This clone showed up just once. The chain couples TRBV5-6 to TRBJ2-7; 7 nucleotides align to TRBD2. The junction had 15 bases not matched to a gene; V was cut back by 4 bases and J by 8 bases. This CDR3 region has 15 residues. The germline CDR1 and CDR2 sequences are SGHDT and YYEEEE. Here the CDR3 reads CASSPRLAPPDKQYF. CDR3 nucleotides: TGTGCCAGCAGCCCGCGACTAGCCCCGCCCGACAAGCAGTACTTC.

V and J are TRBV6-5 and TRBJ1-1; no reliable D call. The CDR3 has 14 amino acids. V lost 2 bases, J lost 1 base, and 8 bases lay in between. The germline gives CDR1 MNHEY, CDR2 SVGAGI. CDR3 coding DNA: TGTGCCAGCAGTTACGGGCATGGGAACACTGAAGCTTTCTTT. Amino acid sequence: CASSYGHGNTEAFF.

This chain uses TRBV5-6 with TRBJ1-1; D is uncertain. CDR1 and CDR2 (germline): SGHDT, YYEEEE. The V end lost 4 bases, the J end lost 1 base, and 20 bases lay between the germline ends. The CDR3 spans 17 residues. CDR3 region: CASSDTTKAYSNTEAFF. Written as DNA, the CDR3 is TGTGCCAGCAGCGATACGACAAAGGCATATTCGAACACTGAAGCTTTCTTT.

This clone was found once. The V and J genes are TRBV7-3 and TRBJ2-2; D is unclear. V was trimmed by 4 bases and J by 6 bases, leaving 12 bases between them. The CDR3 has 14 amino acids. Per the germline V gene, CDR1 is SGHTA and CDR2 is FQGTGA. CDR3 DNA: TGTGCCAGCAGCTATCTACCTCGGGCCGGGGAGCTGTTTTTT. Residues: CASSYLPRAGELFF.

The chain employs TRBV18 and TRBJ1-1; no clear D gene. The germline gives CDR1 KGHSH, CDR2 LQKENI. V lost 6 bases and J 2 bases, leaving 25 bases between the germline ends. This CDR3 spans 18 amino acids. The CDR3: CASSAQDVPPGKNTEAFF. CDR3 nucleotides: TGTGCCAGCTCGGCCCAGGACGTCCCACCGGGGAAAAACACTGAAGCTTTCTTT.

The genes are TRBV5-4 and TRBJ2-3; TRBD1 matches at 9 bases. There are 17 residues in the CDR3. The germline gives CDR1 SGHNT, CDR2 YYREEE (reference sequence). The V and J ends lost 4 bases and 4 bases, in that order; junction bases with no gene match: 13. The DNA of the CDR3 is TGTGCCAGCAGCACTAAGGACAGGGGTTTTGTAGCAGATACGCAGTATTTT. As protein: CASSTKDRGFVADTQYF.